The next 28 T cell receptor beta chains were all read from a single sample in a study of blood T cell repertoires in COVID-19. Assay used: immunoSEQ multiplex PCR; TCRdb lists only in-frame clones, some missing. The sample consists of 310,000 or so clones, 87% of them appearing once. Sequencing input: PBMCs or T cells enriched from blood (not recorded which). These receptors came from a woman in her forties who had recovered from COVID-19.

In DNA, the CDR3 is TGTGCCAGCAGCCAAGACGGGACTAGCGGGAGCAAAGAGACCCAGTACTTC. This sequence encodes CASSQDGTSGSKETQYF. This rearrangement joins TRBV3-1 (or the pseudogene TRBV3-2) to TRBJ2-5; 14 bases align to TRBD2. The CDR3 loop spans 17 amino acids. V shed 0 bases and J 3 bases; nucleotides not matched to a gene: 3. Per germline, CDR1 LGHDT and CDR2 YNNKEL (reference sequence).

This clone has more than one count but fewer than ten. Written as DNA, the CDR3 is TGCGCCAGCAGCCTACAGGTCACCGGGGGCGGGGAGCTGTTTTTT. Amino acids: CASSLQVTGGGELFF. The chain carries TRBV5-1 and TRBJ2-2, with D perhaps matching TRBD2 (6 bases). Germline V gene sequence: CDR1 SGHRS, CDR2 YFSETQ. This CDR3 is 15 amino acids long. The V gene lost 4 bases and the J gene lost 7 bases, with 17 bases spanning the gap.

The V call is TRBV14, the J call TRBJ1-1; perhaps TRBD1 as D (6 bases). From germline, CDR1 is SGHDN and CDR2 FVKESK. This CDR3 is 13 amino acids long. The V end lost 4 bases, the J end lost 0 bases, and 6 bases lay between the germline ends. The chain's CDR3 is CASSRTVNTEAFF. CDR3 coding DNA: TGTGCCAGCAGCCGGACAGTGAACACTGAAGCTTTCTTT.

The V and J genes are TRBV18 and TRBJ1-4; possibly TRBD1 for D (6 bases). This CDR3 has 14 amino acids. Trimming pared 4 bases from V and 0 bases from J, leaving 6 bases between. CDR1 is KGHSH and CDR2 is LQKENI in the germline V gene. The CDR3 is CASSRTATNEKLFF. The CDR3 nucleotides are TGTGCCAGCTCACGGACAGCAACTAATGAAAAACTGTTTTTT.

The genes are TRBV5-1 and TRBJ2-5; 7 bases line up with TRBD1. V lost 2 bases to trimming and J lost 4 bases; unmatched junction nucleotides: 8. CDR1 is SGHRS and CDR2 is YFSETQ in the germline V gene. CDR3 length equals 15 residues. The CDR3 DNA sequence: TGCGCCAGCAGCTTACAGGGGAGTCGAGGAGAGACCCAGTACTTC. Residues: CASSLQGSRGETQYF.

The V call is TRBV5-4, the J call TRBJ2-5; 11 nucleotides match TRBD2. This CDR3 has 15 residues. V dropped 2 bases and J dropped 4; count of bases not matched to a gene: 4. The germline gives CDR1 SGHNT, CDR2 YYREEE (reference sequence). CDR3 amino acids: CASSLQLAGAETQYF. The DNA of the CDR3 is TGTGCCAGCAGCTTACAACTAGCGGGAGCAGAGACCCAGTACTTC.

This chain uses TRBV19 with TRBJ2-7; 8 nucleotides line up with TRBD2. The CDR3 is 16 residues long. V gave up 0 bases and J gave up 2 bases; unmatched junction bases: 6. The germline CDR1 and CDR2 sequences are LNHDA and SQIVND (reference sequence). CDR3 sequence: CASSIDLAGGTYEQYF. The CDR3 region has the DNA TGTGCCAGTAGTATAGATCTTGCGGGAGGAACCTACGAGCAGTACTTC.

The chain links TRBV27 to TRBJ1-5; weak D call: TRBD1 (5 bases). The CDR3 has 14 amino acids. The V end was cut by 5 bases, the J end by 4 bases, with 12 bases between. The germline V gene has CDR1 MNHEY and CDR2 SMNVEV (reference sequence). CDR3 sequence (DNA): TGTGCCAGCAGTCGACAGATGACGAATCAGCCCCAGCATTTT. Translating it yields CASSRQMTNQPQHF.

The rearrangement uses TRBV14 and TRBJ2-3; TRBD1 agrees at 9 bases. The junction had 4 bases not matched to a gene; V was cut back by 2 bases and J by 10 bases. CDR3 length: 13 amino acids. Germline loops: CDR1 SGHDN, CDR2 FVKESK. CDR3 in amino acids: CASSQLGQGPQYF. Written as DNA, the CDR3 is TGTGCCAGCAGCCAACTGGGACAGGGTCCGCAGTATTTT.

Only a few counts were recorded for this clone. The V call is TRBV18, the J call TRBJ2-5, with 13 bases matching TRBD2. CDR3 length equals 18 residues. The germline CDR1 and CDR2 sequences are KGHSH and LQKENI. Trimming removed 1 base from V and 1 base from J; junction bases left unmatched: 6. CDR3 sequence: CASSPRLAGGGGQETQYF. The CDR3 nucleotides read TGTGCCAGCTCACCACGACTAGCGGGAGGAGGGGGCCAAGAGACCCAGTACTTC.

The table lists this clone with a few counts. The chain combines TRBV14 with TRBJ1-1; D gene uncertain. The ends were cut back, 1 base at V and 6 bases at J, with 6 bases in the middle. The CDR3 has 12 residues. Germline loops: CDR1 SGHDN, CDR2 FVKESK. This CDR3 reads CASSQAVSEAFF. In DNA, the CDR3 is TGTGCCAGCAGCCAAGCTGTTTCTGAAGCTTTCTTT.

This clone appeared a single time. The gene calls are TRBV9 and TRBJ2-1; D gene ambiguous. Trimming removed 0 bases at V and 9 bases at J, with 13 bases between. This CDR3 is 14 amino acids long. The germline V gene encodes CDR1 SGDLS and CDR2 YYNGEE. CDR3 in amino acids: CASSVGLEVGEQFF. In DNA, the CDR3 is TGTGCCAGCAGCGTAGGGCTAGAGGTAGGTGAGCAGTTCTTC.

The chain employs TRBV19 and TRBJ2-1, with 10 bases lining up with TRBD2. Losses at the gene ends were 4 bases for V and 5 bases for J; bases not matched to a gene: 14. Germline assignment: CDR1 LNHDA and CDR2 SQIVND (reference sequence). This CDR3 is 18 amino acids long. For the CDR3, the DNA is TGTGCCAGTAGTACGGCTAGCGGGAGTCCCTCGCCCCACAATGAGCAGTTCTTC. It specifies CASSTASGSPSPHNEQFF.

This chain joins TRBV3-1 (or the pseudogene TRBV3-2) and TRBJ2-1, with 9 bases matching TRBD1. Germline CDR1 and CDR2: LGHDT and YNNKEL (reference sequence). The CDR3 length is 16 residues. After removal of 4 bases from V and 5 bases from J, the junction contained 9 bases not matched to a gene. The CDR3 coding sequence is TGTGCCAGCAGCCCCCCCGGGACAGGGTGGAACAATGAGCAGTTCTTC. It specifies CASSPPGTGWNNEQFF.

V is TRBV15 and J is TRBJ1-4, with 7 bases matching TRBD1. The length of the CDR3 is 15 residues. The germline V gene encodes CDR1 LNHNV and CDR2 YYDKDF (reference sequence). Germline trimming cut 0 bases from V and 3 bases from J; bases unmatched to any gene: 1. The CDR3 is CATSRDTGANEKLFF. The CDR3 region has the DNA TGTGCCACCAGCAGAGATACAGGGGCTAATGAAAAACTGTTTTTT.

The CDR3 DNA reads TGTGCCAGCAGTTCGTTGACAGGGAGGCACCGCGAGCAGTACTTC. Its protein product is CASSSLTGRHREQYF. This chain connects TRBV28 to TRBJ2-7; the D gene is possibly TRBD1 (7 bases). Trimming left V 4 bases short and J 6 bases short, with 19 bases between. Germline V gene sequence: CDR1 MDHEN, CDR2 SYDVKM. The CDR3 is 15 residues long.

The CDR3 spells CASSVLAGQNYNEQFF. In nucleotides, the CDR3 is TGTGCCAGCAGCGTCTTAGCGGGACAGAACTACAATGAGCAGTTCTTC. The chain links TRBV9 to TRBJ2-1; D might be TRBD2 (8 bases). Germline V CDR1 and CDR2: SGDLS, YYNGEE. With 2 bases removed from V and 3 bases from J, the gap between germline ends came to 15 bases. This CDR3 comprises 16 residues.

J is TRBJ2-1 and V is TRBV12-2; the table's D gene call, TRBD2, was not cross checked with the DNA. TRBV12-2 is described as a pseudogene. This CDR3 region has 18 residues. CDR3: CASRSKAGATPLNNEQFF. CDR3 DNA: TGTGCAAGTCGCTCGAAAGCGGGAGCAACCCCCCTTAACAATGAGCAGTTCTTC.

This clone was seen ten or more times. The rearrangement joins TRBV9 to TRBJ2-2; possibly TRBD1 for D (6 bases). The germline V and J ends were trimmed by 4 bases and 5 bases, with 12 bases remaining between them. CDR1 SGDLS and CDR2 YYNGEE come from the germline V gene. The CDR3 length is 14 residues. CDR3 bases: TGTGCCAGCAGCCCATGGACAGCGACCGGGGAGCTGTTTTTT. It specifies CASSPWTATGELFF.

This chain connects TRBV7-8 to TRBJ1-2; 8 nucleotides agree with TRBD1. Germline V lookup: CDR1 SGHVS, CDR2 FQNEAQ. V was pared by 5 bases and J by 4 bases, with 9 bases of the junction left unmatched. The CDR3 consists of 15 residues. The CDR3 region is CASSPPDRGGYGYTF. The CDR3 coding sequence is TGTGCCAGCAGCCCGCCAGACAGGGGCGGCTATGGCTACACCTTC.

V is TRBV12-3 or TRBV12-4 and J is TRBJ1-5, with no clear D. This CDR3 contains 13 residues. The ends were cut back, 7 bases at V and 0 bases at J, with 7 bases in the middle. The CDR3 region has the DNA TGTGCCAGCACGTTCGGTAGCAATCAGCCCCAGCATTTT. This sequence encodes CASTFGSNQPQHF.

This clone was observed a single time. The chain links TRBV11-3 to TRBJ2-1; 12 nucleotides agree with TRBD1. Trimming cost V 5 bases and J 8 bases; bases outside gene matches: 7. CDR3 size: 15 residues. Germline loops: CDR1 SGHNT, CDR2 YENEEA. The CDR3 reads CASSPPGTGGHEQFF. The CDR3 coding sequence is TGTGCCAGCAGCCCACCGGGGACAGGGGGCCATGAGCAGTTCTTC.

The V gene is TRBV2, the J gene TRBJ1-5; no firm D call. This CDR3 region has 15 residues. Germline V lookup: CDR1 SNHLY, CDR2 FYNNEI. Trimming took off 6 bases at V and 6 bases at J, with 18 bases between the two ends. CDR3 sequence (DNA): TGTGCCAGCAGGAGCGAAGCCTCTCTGAGTCAGCCCCAGCATTTT. Its protein product is CASRSEASLSQPQHF. The full variable domain, completed using reference TRBV2 and TRBJ1-5, is EPEVTQTPSHQVTQMGQEVILRCVPISNHLYFYWYRQILGQKVEFLVSFYNNEISEKSEIFDDQFSVERPDGSNFTLKIRSTKLEDSAMYFCASRSEASLSQPQHFGDGTRLSIL.

The rearrangement links TRBV27 to TRBJ2-3; the D gene is possibly TRBD2 (6 bases). Germline lookup yields CDR1 MNHEY and CDR2 SMNVEV (reference sequence). The CDR3 sequence is 15 residues long. Deletions cut 5 bases from V and 7 bases from J, with 19 bases between. The CDR3 DNA reads as TGTGCCAGCAGTCCTGGGGGAGCGGGCGCTAATACGCAGTATTTT. Its translation is CASSPGGAGANTQYF.

V usage is TRBV15 and J usage is TRBJ1-1, with D unclear. CDR3 size: 14 residues. The V gene's germline CDR1 is LNHNV and CDR2 YYDKDF (reference sequence). Trimming shortened V by 0 bases and J by 6 bases, and 11 bases separated the two germline ends. CDR3 sequence (DNA): TGTGCCACCAGCAGAGATCCCATGGGCGCTGAAGCTTTCTTT. As protein: CATSRDPMGAEAFF.

Here the CDR3 DNA reads TGTGCCAGCGGTCGAATGGGGGGAAGGGGTGGAGAAAAACTGTTTTTT. As protein: CASGRMGGRGGEKLFF. The V gene is TRBV25-1, the J gene TRBJ1-4, with a weak D call TRBD1 (5 bases). The CDR3 is made up of 16 amino acids. V was clipped by 8 bases and J by 8 bases, with 24 bases between them. Germline lookup yields CDR1 MGHDK and CDR2 SYGVNS.

This chain uses TRBV6-2 or TRBV6-3 with TRBJ2-1; tentatively, D is TRBD2 (5 bases). The germline V gene encodes CDR1 MNHEY and CDR2 SVGEGT. V lost 2 bases and J lost 0, with 14 bases in between. This CDR3 is built from 17 residues. The chain's CDR3 is CASSYGTGIRSYNEQFF. CDR3 coding DNA: TGTGCCAGCAGTTACGGTACCGGGATTCGCTCCTACAATGAGCAGTTCTTC.

The genes are TRBV7-6 and TRBJ2-7, with 7 bases that match TRBD1. The CDR3 sequence is 14 residues long. With V trimmed by 0 bases and J by 7 bases, 6 bases remained unmatched. In germline, CDR1 is SGHVS, CDR2 FNYEAQ. The CDR3 coding sequence is TGTGCCAGCAGCTTAGCCCTTGCACAGGGGGAGCAGTACTTC. It translates to CASSLALAQGEQYF.